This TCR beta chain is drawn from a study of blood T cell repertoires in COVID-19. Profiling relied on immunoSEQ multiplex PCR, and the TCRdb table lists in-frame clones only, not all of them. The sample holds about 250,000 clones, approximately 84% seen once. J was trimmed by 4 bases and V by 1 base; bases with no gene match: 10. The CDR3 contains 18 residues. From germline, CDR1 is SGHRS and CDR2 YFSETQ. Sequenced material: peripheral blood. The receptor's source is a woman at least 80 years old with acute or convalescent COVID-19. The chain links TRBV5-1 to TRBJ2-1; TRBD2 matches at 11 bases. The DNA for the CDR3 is TGCGCCAGCAGCTTGTTCGGGACTAGCGGAGACTTTTACAATGAGCAGTTCTTC. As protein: CASSLFGTSGDFYNEQFF.